This entry lists 31 T cell receptor beta chains sequenced from one sample in a study of blood T cell repertoires in COVID-19 (dated by TCRdb to the early 2020s). Library preparation was by the immunoSEQ multiplex PCR assay. Not all clones reach the TCRdb copy of this immuneACCESS table, which keeps in-frame sequences only. Checked studies attribute under half of the gap to unresolved V genes and leave the rest unexplained. The sample data list 200,000 to 250,000 clones, and approximately 85% of these were observed just once. The leading ten clones occupy 2% to 3% of the sample. Material for sequencing was peripheral blood. The receptors shown here come from a woman in her 70s with COVID-19, enrolled during active disease.

V and J are TRBV6-5 and TRBJ1-5; 7 nucleotides align to TRBD1. The ends lost 5 bases at V and 2 bases at J; junction bases unmatched: 3. Germline loops: CDR1 MNHEY, CDR2 SVGAGI. The CDR3 consists of 14 residues. CDR3 amino acids: CASSTGERNQPQHF. CDR3 DNA: TGTGCCAGCAGTACAGGGGAACGCAATCAGCCCCAGCATTTT.

The V gene is TRBV24-1, the J gene TRBJ2-5; 8 bases align to TRBD1. The germline gives CDR1 KGHDR, CDR2 SFDVKD. The CDR3 spans 15 residues. Unmatched junction bases numbered 5, after V lost 2 bases and J lost 4 bases. The CDR3 sequence: CATSDSRGPGETQYF. In nucleotides, the CDR3 is TGTGCCACCAGTGATTCCAGGGGGCCCGGAGAGACCCAGTACTTC.

The gene calls are TRBV6-6 and TRBJ2-7; 8 positions agree with TRBD1. Unmatched junction bases numbered 15, after V lost 7 bases and J lost 4 bases. Germline V gene sequence: CDR1 MNHNY, CDR2 SVGAGI (reference sequence). The CDR3 runs 16 residues. The chain's CDR3 is CASTRLGQGLKYEQYF. The CDR3 DNA reads TGTGCCAGCACAAGACTAGGACAGGGCCTCAAGTACGAGCAGTACTTC.

The CDR3 DNA reads as TGTGCCAGCAGCTTAGGTTTTAGGAACACCGGGGAGCTGTTTTTT. Amino acid sequence: CASSLGFRNTGELFF. J is TRBJ2-2 and V is TRBV7-6; D is unresolved. This CDR3 is 15 amino acids long. The germline CDR1 and CDR2 sequences are SGHVS and FNYEAQ. The V and J ends lost 1 base and 1 base respectively, with 7 bases between them.

The chain carries TRBV6-2 or TRBV6-3 and TRBJ2-2, with D maybe TRBD2 (5 bases). CDR1 and CDR2 from the germline V gene are MNHEY and SVGEGT. The CDR3 runs to 15 residues. Trimming stripped 2 bases from V and 14 bases from J, with 21 bases between. The DNA of the CDR3 is TGTGCCAGCAGTTACCCCCGGACTGGCCGTATCGGTCTGTTTTTT. Encoded protein: CASSYPRTGRIGLFF.

The CDR3 DNA follows: TGTGCCAGCAGCTCGATGCGGGCCCAAGAGACCCAGTACTTC. Protein: CASSSMRAQETQYF. The chain carries TRBV5-4 and TRBJ2-5; D is perhaps TRBD2 (5 bases). This CDR3 spans 14 amino acids. The germline CDR1 and CDR2 sequences are SGHNT and YYREEE (reference sequence). The germline V and J ends were trimmed by 3 bases and 1 base, with 10 bases remaining between them.

This rearrangement joins TRBV5-8 to TRBJ2-3; 10 bases map to TRBD2. Germline V gene data show CDR1 as SGHTS and CDR2 as YDEGEE. The CDR3 has 19 amino acids. The junction had 14 bases not matched to a gene; V was cut back by 2 bases and J by 2 bases. This chain's CDR3 is CASSFLVALAGVYTDTQYF. In DNA, the CDR3 is TGTGCCAGCAGCTTCTTGGTGGCTCTAGCGGGAGTGTACACAGATACGCAGTATTTT.

CDR3 nucleotides: TGCGCCAGCAGCCAAGCTCCTCGCGGGACAGGGGTGCACAATGAGCAGTTCTTC. This codes for CASSQAPRGTGVHNEQFF. J is TRBJ2-1 and V is TRBV4-3; TRBD1 aligns across 10 bases. CDR1 and CDR2 (germline): LGHNA, YSLEER. The ends lost 1 base at V and 5 bases at J; junction bases unmatched: 11. CDR3 length equals 18 residues.

This chain connects TRBV3-1 (or the pseudogene TRBV3-2) to TRBJ1-1; 10 bases fit TRBD1. V lost 4 bases and J lost 4; bases outside the gene matches: 12. Per germline, CDR1 LGHDT and CDR2 YNNKEL (reference sequence). The CDR3 contains 17 residues. CDR3 residues: CASSPRDRGKRSTEAFF. DNA for the CDR3: TGTGCCAGCAGCCCCCGGGACAGGGGTAAGCGGAGCACTGAAGCTTTCTTT.

This clone showed up just a few times. This chain uses TRBV7-2 with TRBJ1-3; D is possibly TRBD1 (5 bases). The CDR3 runs 15 residues. V was pared by 5 bases and J by 0 bases, with 11 bases between. The germline V gene encodes CDR1 SGHTA and CDR2 FQGNSA. The CDR3 DNA is TGTGCCAGCAGCGATTCAGGGTACTCTGGAAACACCATATATTTT. As protein: CASSDSGYSGNTIYF.

The chain combines TRBV19 with TRBJ2-7; 9 nucleotides agree with TRBD1. Trimming at V came to 5 bases and at J to 0 bases, leaving 8 bases not matched to a gene. The CDR3 is made up of 16 amino acids. Germline assignment: CDR1 LNHDA and CDR2 SQIVND (reference sequence). For the CDR3, the DNA is TGTGCCAGTAGTGTCACAGGGGGCACCGTCTCCTACGAGCAGTACTTC. Its protein is CASSVTGGTVSYEQYF. Looking up the rest from reference TRBV19 and TRBJ2-7 gives the full variable domain: DGGITQSPKYLFRKEGQNVTLSCEQNLNHDAMYWYRQDPGQGLRLIYYSQIVNDFQKGDIAEGYSVSREKKESFPLTVTSAQKNPTAFYLCASSVTGGTVSYEQYFGPGTRLTVT.

V is TRBV12-5 and J is TRBJ2-7; D gene uncertain. There are 11 residues in the CDR3. Trimming cost V 2 bases and J 5 bases, with 4 bases left between them. Germline V lookup: CDR1 LGHNT, CDR2 FRNRAP. CDR3 nucleotide sequence: TGTGCTAGTGGTTTGTACAACGAGCAGTACTTC. Translating gives CASGLYNEQYF.

V is TRBV3-1 (or the pseudogene TRBV3-2) and J is TRBJ1-1; D is possibly TRBD1 (6 bases). V was cut by 0 bases and J by 11 bases, with 16 bases left in between. The CDR3 runs 14 residues. Germline CDR1 and CDR2: LGHDT and YNNKEL (reference sequence). The CDR3 region has the DNA TGTGCCAGCAGCCAAGAGAACGGCCCGAGGGGGGCTTTCTTT. As protein: CASSQENGPRGAFF.

The CDR3 loop is CASSLALSGISVQYF. The DNA of the CDR3 is TGTGCCAGCAGCTTAGCGCTATCGGGGATAAGTGTGCAGTACTTC. The chain combines TRBV7-8 with TRBJ2-7; TRBD2 might be the D (5 bases). Germline CDR1 and CDR2: SGHVS and FQNEAQ. Deletions cut 0 bases from V and 9 bases from J, with 18 bases between. There are 15 residues in the CDR3.

V usage is TRBV4-2 and J usage is TRBJ1-1; TRBD1 matches 9 bases. Germline assignment: CDR1 LGHNA and CDR2 YNFKEQ. The CDR3 runs 16 residues. The V and J ends lost 4 bases and 4 bases, in that order; junction bases with no gene match: 10. In DNA, the CDR3 is TGTGCCAGCAGCCCAGATACAGGGGGCGTTGTCACTGAAGCTTTCTTT. Protein product: CASSPDTGGVVTEAFF.

This clone was seen a single time. The chain has TRBV19 and TRBJ2-1; TRBD1 is a possible D gene (6 bases). Germline CDR1 reads LNHDA; CDR2 reads SQIVND (reference sequence). With 9 bases removed from V and 9 bases from J, the gap between germline ends came to 24 bases. This CDR3 is 15 amino acids long. CDR3 amino acids: CASAVNRDITAEQFF. Written as DNA, the CDR3 is TGTGCCAGCGCCGTAAACCGGGACATTACCGCTGAGCAGTTCTTC. The complete variable domain, with remaining parts taken from reference TRBV19 and TRBJ2-1, reads DGGITQSPKYLFRKEGQNVTLSCEQNLNHDAMYWYRQDPGQGLRLIYYSQIVNDFQKGDIAEGYSVSREKKESFPLTVTSAQKNPTAFYLCASAVNRDITAEQFFGPGTRLTVL.

The chain has TRBV5-1 and TRBJ2-2; D is ambiguous. Per the germline V gene, CDR1 is SGHRS and CDR2 is YFSETQ. V lost 1 base and J lost 2, with 18 bases in between. CDR3 length: 18 residues. In DNA, the CDR3 is TGCGCCAGCAGCTTGCGTTCACCCGAGGAGAAAAACACCGGGGAGCTGTTTTTT. Translation: CASSLRSPEEKNTGELFF.

CDR3 DNA sequence: TGCGCCAGCAGCTTTTCAAGCGGGAGTGTAGGAGATACGCAGTATTTT. It codes for CASSFSSGSVGDTQYF. The gene calls are TRBV5-1 and TRBJ2-3, with TRBD2 identical over 8 bases. J gave up 5 bases and V 2 bases, and 10 bases lay outside the gene matches. The CDR3 extends over 16 amino acids. From germline, CDR1 is SGHRS and CDR2 YFSETQ.

This clone was picked up one time. The chain links TRBV2 to TRBJ2-1; a weak D match, TRBD2 (7 bases). Germline CDR1 reads SNHLY; CDR2 reads FYNNEI. This CDR3 is built from 14 residues. V was shortened by 7 bases and J by 4 bases, with 14 bases between the two germline ends. The CDR3 region is CASNLRGGYNEQFF. CDR3 sequence (DNA): TGTGCCAGCAACCTTAGGGGGGGGTACAATGAGCAGTTCTTC.

The J gene is TRBJ1-2, the V gene TRBV6-2 or TRBV6-3; 8 bases are a match to TRBD1. V shed 2 bases and J 3 bases; nucleotides not matched to a gene: 8. This CDR3 is built from 16 residues. The germline gives CDR1 MNHEY, CDR2 SVGEGT. CDR3 in DNA: TGTGCCAGCAGTTACGGGTCGTACAGGGGGGACTATGGCTACACCTTC. It yields the protein CASSYGSYRGDYGYTF.

The rearrangement uses TRBV5-1 and TRBJ1-2; 7 nucleotides agree with TRBD1. Germline values: CDR1 SGHRS, CDR2 YFSETQ. Unmatched junction bases numbered 11, after V lost 4 bases and J lost 8 bases. The CDR3 is 14 residues long. The CDR3 is CASSQDRAAGGYTF. CDR3 nucleotides: TGCGCCAGCAGCCAAGACAGGGCTGCGGGCGGCTACACCTTC. The full variable domain, in which reference TRBV5-1 and TRBJ1-2 provide the parts outside the CDR3, is KAGVTQTPRYLIKTRGQQVTLSCSPISGHRSVSWYQQTPGQGLQFLFEYFSETQRNKGNFPGRFSGRQFSNSRSEMNVSTLELGDSALYLCASSQDRAAGGYTFGSGTRLTVV.

The V and J genes are TRBV30 and TRBJ1-2; 9 bases line up with TRBD1. The V segment lost 3 bases and the J segment 2 bases; nucleotides outside the gene matches: 4. CDR3 length: 14 amino acids. The germline CDR1 and CDR2 sequences are GTSNPN and SVGIG (reference sequence). For the CDR3, the DNA is TGTGCCTGGAGAGGACAGGGGTGGAACTATGGCTACACCTTC. It codes for CAWRGQGWNYGYTF.

The chain recombines TRBV10-3 with TRBJ1-2, with 8 bases aligning to TRBD1. J was trimmed by 0 bases and V by 3 bases; bases with no gene match: 3. This CDR3 contains 15 residues. Germline V gene data show CDR1 as ENHRY and CDR2 as SYGVKD. Here the CDR3 DNA reads TGTGCCATCAGTGAAGTACAGGGGGCTAACTATGGCTACACCTTC. Amino acid sequence: CAISEVQGANYGYTF.

V gene TRBV7-3 combines with J gene TRBJ2-3; 10 nucleotides match TRBD2. V lost 4 bases to trimming and J lost 7 bases; unmatched junction nucleotides: 8. This CDR3 is 15 amino acids long. Per the germline V gene, CDR1 is SGHTA and CDR2 is FQGTGA. In DNA form, the CDR3 reads TGTGCCAGCAGCTCGGAGCGGGGGGGCGCGAATACGCAGTATTTT. This codes for CASSSERGGANTQYF.

The rearrangement links TRBV7-2 to TRBJ2-7; 11 bases line up with TRBD2. Trimming took 6 bases from V and 5 from J; bases not matched to a gene: 18. The CDR3 runs 18 residues. Germline CDR1 is SGHTA and CDR2 is FQGNSA. Written as DNA, the CDR3 is TGTGCCAGCAGTCGACGTCGCGGTAGCGGGAGGGCCGACGACGAGCAGTACTTC. As protein: CASSRRRGSGRADDEQYF.

The V call is TRBV6-2 or TRBV6-3, the J call TRBJ2-2; 11 nucleotides match TRBD2. The CDR3 is made up of 14 amino acids. The V segment lost 3 bases and the J segment 6 bases; nucleotides outside the gene matches: 0. Germline lookup yields CDR1 MNHEY and CDR2 SVGEGT. This chain's CDR3 is CASSYSGRAGELFF. The CDR3, as DNA: TGTGCCAGCAGTTATAGCGGGAGGGCCGGGGAGCTGTTTTTT.

Remarks on this clone: Within the sample, other DNA sequences also encode this same CDR3. The chain links TRBV24-1 to TRBJ2-1; D uncertain. In germline, CDR1 is KGHDR, CDR2 SFDVKD. Trimming pared 1 base from V and 4 bases from J, leaving 7 bases between. The length of the CDR3 is 14 residues. The CDR3 sequence: CATSDLGRYNEQFF. In DNA, the CDR3 is TGTGCCACCAGTGATTTAGGCAGGTACAATGAGCAGTTCTTC.

The chain combines TRBV4-3 with TRBJ2-3; 7 bases are a match to TRBD1. Germline assignment: CDR1 LGHNA and CDR2 YSLEER. The CDR3 runs 15 residues. Trimming removed 4 bases from V and 2 bases from J; junction bases left unmatched: 6. CDR3 sequence (DNA): TGCGCCAGCAGCCTAGTGGACAGGATCACAGATACGCAGTATTTT. Translated: CASSLVDRITDTQYF.

This clone occurred once. This rearrangement joins TRBV2 to TRBJ2-3; D remains unclear. The V gene's germline CDR1 is SNHLY and CDR2 FYNNEI. Trimming left V 9 bases short and J 4 bases short, with 17 bases between. The length of the CDR3 is 14 residues. CDR3 sequence: CARNQAVGSDTQYF. As DNA, the CDR3 is TGTGCCAGGAATCAGGCCGTAGGTTCAGATACGCAGTATTTT.

A single count supports this clone. The CDR3 sequence: CASSLGTISPDTQYF. The CDR3 region has the DNA TGTGCCAGCAGCTTGGGGACTATTAGCCCAGATACGCAGTATTTT. This chain joins TRBV5-6 and TRBJ2-3, with D possibly being TRBD2 (6 bases). The ends were cut back, 0 bases at V and 4 bases at J, with 12 bases in the middle. The CDR3 contains 15 residues. Germline V CDR1 and CDR2: SGHDT, YYEEEE. Variable domain in full (rest from reference TRBV5-6 and TRBJ2-3): DAGVTQSPTHLIKTRGQQVTLRCSPKSGHDTVSWYQQALGQGPQFIFQYYEEEERQRGNFPDRFSGHQFPNYSSELNVNALLLGDSALYLCASSLGTISPDTQYFGPGTRLTVL.

The rearrangement joins TRBV6-2 or TRBV6-3 to TRBJ1-4; unclear D gene. V was shortened by 2 bases and J by 1 base, with 14 bases between the two germline ends. In germline, CDR1 is MNHEY, CDR2 SVGEGT. The CDR3 totals 17 residues. The CDR3 here is CASSYPATGVTNEKLFF. CDR3 nucleotide sequence: TGTGCCAGCAGTTACCCGGCCACCGGAGTAACTAATGAAAAACTGTTTTTT.